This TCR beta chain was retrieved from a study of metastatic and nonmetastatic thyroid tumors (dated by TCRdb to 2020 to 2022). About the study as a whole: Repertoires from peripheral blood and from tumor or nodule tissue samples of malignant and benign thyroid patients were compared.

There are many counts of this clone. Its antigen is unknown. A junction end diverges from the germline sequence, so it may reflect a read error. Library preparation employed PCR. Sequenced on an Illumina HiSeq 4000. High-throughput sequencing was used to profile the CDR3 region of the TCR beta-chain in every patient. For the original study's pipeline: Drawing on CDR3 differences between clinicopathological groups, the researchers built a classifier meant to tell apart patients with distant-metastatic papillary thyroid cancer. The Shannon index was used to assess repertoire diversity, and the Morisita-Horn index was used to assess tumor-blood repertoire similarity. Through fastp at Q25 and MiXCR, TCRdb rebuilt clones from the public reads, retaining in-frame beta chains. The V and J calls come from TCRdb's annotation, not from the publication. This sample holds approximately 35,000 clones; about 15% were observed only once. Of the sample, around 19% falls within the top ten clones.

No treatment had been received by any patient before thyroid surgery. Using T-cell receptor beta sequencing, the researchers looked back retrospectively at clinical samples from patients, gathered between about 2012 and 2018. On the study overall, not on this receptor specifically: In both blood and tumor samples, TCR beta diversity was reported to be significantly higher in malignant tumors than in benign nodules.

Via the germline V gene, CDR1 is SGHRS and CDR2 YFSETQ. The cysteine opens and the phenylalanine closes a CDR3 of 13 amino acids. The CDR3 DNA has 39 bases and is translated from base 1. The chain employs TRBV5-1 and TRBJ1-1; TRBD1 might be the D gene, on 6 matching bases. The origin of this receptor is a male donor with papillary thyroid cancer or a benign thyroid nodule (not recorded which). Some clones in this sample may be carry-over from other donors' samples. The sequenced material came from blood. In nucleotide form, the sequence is TGCGCCAGCAGCTTTCAGGGGAACCCTGAAGCTTTCTTT. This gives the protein CASSFQGNPEAFF.